This paragraph reports one TCR beta chain. These data originate in a study of blood T cell repertoires in COVID-19. Germline CDR1 is LGHNA and CDR2 is YSLEER. Trimming removed 1 base from V and 7 bases from J; junction bases left unmatched: 6. This CDR3 spans 16 amino acids. Sequenced by immunoSEQ multiplex PCR; TCRdb stores in-frame clones only, minus some. Among hundreds of thousands of clones listed, roughly 87% were seen once. In terms of age and location, participants ranged from roughly 18 to 100 years and lived in about two dozen US areas. Symptom resolution, clearance, or two negative PCRs marked the recovered donors of Cohort 3.

This chain connects TRBV4-3 to TRBJ2-2; TRBD1 matches 10 bases. This TCR derives from a young woman who had recovered from COVID-19. Sequencing input: PBMCs or T cells enriched from blood (not recorded which). This CDR3 reads CASSQGGQGVGGELFF. CDR3 coding DNA: TGCGCCAGCAGCCAAGGCGGACAGGGGGTTGGCGGGGAGCTGTTTTTT.